A selection of T cell receptor beta chains follows, all from one sample in a study of cytomegalovirus exposure and HLA in healthy donors. Profiled with immunoSEQ multiplex PCR; TCRdb holds only in-frame clones, not every one. The sample lists 52,000 or so clones; roughly 87% were seen once. Specimen: PBMCs. These receptors originate from a woman aged 18-29 years in good health and CMV-seronegative. Both conserved end residues are part of each CDR3. A D gene is named only where the DNA matches it firmly. Size values are once, few and many counts, or a class for expanded clones, and some rows have none.

d_gene	v_gene	j_gene	abundance	CDR3nt	CDR3aa
NA	TRBV5-8	TRBJ1-3	NA	TGTGCCAGCAGCACCGGGACAATGAGCTCTGGAAACACCATATATTTT	CASSTGTMSSGNTIYF
NA	TRBV5-5	TRBJ1-2	NA	TGTGCCAGCAGCCAAGCCTCGAACAGTTTATACTATGGCTACACCTTC	CASSQASNSLYYGYTF
NA	TRBV25-1	TRBJ2-7	NA	TGTGCCAGCAGGCCCAATGAGGTTGGTTACGAGCAGTACTTC	CASRPNEVGYEQYF
NA	TRBV6-1	TRBJ1-5	NA	TGTGCCAGCTGTAGGGACACCTACGAGCCCCAGCATTTT	CASCRDTYEPQHF
TRBD2	TRBV7-9	TRBJ2-5	NA	TGTGCCAGCAGCATCAGACTAGCGGGAGTACAAGAGACCCAGTACTTC	CASSIRLAGVQETQYF
NA	TRBV11-2	TRBJ2-3	NA	TGTGCCAGCAGCACAGGTGGAGTTGGTGGTACGCAGTATTTT	CASSTGGVGGTQYF
TRBD2	TRBV6-9	TRBJ2-1	NA	TGTGCCAGCAGTAGCCCGGGACTAGCGGAAGACTCCTACAATGAGCAGTTCTTC	CASSSPGLAEDSYNEQFF
TRBD2	TRBV28	TRBJ2-2	NA	TGTGCCAGCAGTGACCAGAGCGGGAGATCGATCACCGGGGAGCTGTTTTTT	CASSDQSGRSITGELFF
TRBD2	TRBV27	TRBJ2-1	NA	TGTGCCAGCAGTTCCATACTAGCGGGGGGGCGTCCCTCCTACAATGAGCAGTTCTTC	CASSSILAGGRPSYNEQFF
NA	TRBV30	TRBJ1-2	NA	TGTGCCTGGAGTGAACAGGGACCCTATGGCTACACCTTC	CAWSEQGPYGYTF
TRBD1	TRBV7-2	TRBJ1-2	NA	TGTGCCAGCAGCCCGGATGGACAGGGGCACGCTGGCTACACCTTC	CASSPDGQGHAGYTF
TRBD1	TRBV18	TRBJ2-2	NA	TGTGCCAGCTCACCAGAGGCTGGGACAGTGAACACCGGGGAGCTGTTTTTT	CASSPEAGTVNTGELFF
TRBD1	TRBV19	TRBJ1-1	NA	TGTGCCAGTAGTGTCCCCCTTGGACAGGGGAAATCCGAAGCTTTCTTT	CASSVPLGQGKSEAFF
NA	TRBV21-1	TRBJ1-1	NA	TGTGCCAGCAGCAAAACAGGGGGCCCCTACGAAGTGGCTGAAGCTTTCTTT	CASSKTGGPYEVAEAFF
TRBD2	TRBV27	TRBJ2-7	NA	TGTGCCAGCACCGCCGGGACTAGCGGGGGGGGGAGTGAGCAGTACTTC	CASTAGTSGGGSEQYF
TRBD2	TRBV2	TRBJ2-5	NA	TGTGCCAGCAGTCACCTACTAGCGGGGCTGTACCAAGAGACCCAGTACTTC	CASSHLLAGLYQETQYF
TRBD2	TRBV27	TRBJ2-3	NA	TGTGCCAGCAGTTTTAGGCGGGGGGGTTCAGATACGCAGTATTTT	CASSFRRGGSDTQYF
NA	TRBV5-1	TRBJ1-5	NA	TGCGCCAGCAGCTTGCTTCCCGCGGATAATAGCAATCAGCCCCAGCATTTT	CASSLLPADNSNQPQHF
TRBD1	TRBV5-1	TRBJ1-2	few	TGCGCCAGCAGCTTGGAGGGGACAGGGTTTGGCTACACCTTC	CASSLEGTGFGYTF
NA	TRBV7-2	TRBJ2-3	few	TGTGCCAGCAGCTTAGTGACTACAGATACGCAGTATTTT	CASSLVTTDTQYF
NA	TRBV5-4	TRBJ2-5	NA	TGTGCCAGCAGCTTGGACACGTTCCAAGAGACCCAGTACTTC	CASSLDTFQETQYF
NA	TRBV9	TRBJ1-1	NA	TGTGCCAGCAGCTCGGGGGTGGGAAACACTGAAGCTTTCTTT	CASSSGVGNTEAFF
NA	TRBV4-3	TRBJ2-2	NA	TGCGCCAGCAGCCAAGAAGTCGGCGGGGAGCTGTTTTTT	CASSQEVGGELFF
TRBD2	TRBV15	TRBJ2-3	NA	TGTGCCACCGCGGCCCGACTAGCGGGTACAGATACGCAGTATTTT	CATAARLAGTDTQYF
NA	TRBV6-5	TRBJ2-7	few	TGTGCCACCAAAACCTCCGGGAGCGAGCAGTACTTC	CATKTSGSEQYF
TRBD2	TRBV10-3	TRBJ2-2	NA	TGTGCCTGTAGCGGGAGCGCCACCGGGGAGCTGTTTTTT	CACSGSATGELFF
NA	TRBV23-1	TRBJ1-6	NA	TGCGCCAGCAGTCCCCTTCGTCCCCTCCACTTT	CASSPLRPLHF
NA	TRBV6-6	TRBJ2-7	once	TGTGCCAGCAGTTACCTTGGCCTACGAAAAGGGGACGAGCAGTACTTC	CASSYLGLRKGDEQYF
TRBD1	TRBV27	TRBJ1-1	NA	TGTGCCAGCAGTTTAGTAGGTCAGGGGGTAGGTTCGTACACTGAAGCTTTCTTT	CASSLVGQGVGSYTEAFF
NA	TRBV18	TRBJ1-2	NA	TGTGCCAGCTCACCCCGGAACTATGGCTACACCTTC	CASSPRNYGYTF
NA	TRBV5-8	TRBJ1-1	NA	TGTGCCAGCAGCTTGTGGGGAGGTCCCACTGAAGCTTTCTTT	CASSLWGGPTEAFF
NA	TRBV29-1	TRBJ1-2	NA	TGCAGCGTTGGTCAGCGGGGGGCGCACCATGGCTACACCTTC	CSVGQRGAHHGYTF
TRBD1	TRBV5-4	TRBJ2-7	few	TGTGCCAGCAGCTCCGGGACAGATTCCTACGAGCAGTACTTC	CASSSGTDSYEQYF
NA	TRBV27	TRBJ1-5	medium-sized	TGTGCCAGCAGTTTTTCGATTGCGATGCCCCAGCATTTT	CASSFSIAMPQHF
NA	TRBV4-2	TRBJ1-1	once	TGTGCCAGCAGCCAAGAAACAGGTGAATACGTAATGAACACTGAAGCTTTCTTT	CASSQETGEYVMNTEAFF
NA	TRBV18	TRBJ1-6	once	TGTGCCAGCTCACCATTGGCAGGGGCTGATTCACCCCTCCACTTT	CASSPLAGADSPLHF